The 14 T cell receptor beta chains below all came from one sample that was sequenced in a study of lymphopenia after photon versus proton radiotherapy. Some clones are missing from TCRdb's copy, which holds only in-frame ones; the method was immunoSEQ multiplex PCR. The data contain approximately 45,000 clones, roughly 85% of them singletons. Material: peripheral blood, obtained from a patient treated with photon-based radiotherapy. The receptors were sampled from a man aged 35-49 years with gastric cancer.

This chain joins TRBV6-5 and TRBJ2-1; 10 positions match TRBD2. This CDR3 has 12 amino acids. Germline lookup yields CDR1 MNHEY and CDR2 SVGAGI. V was clipped by 5 bases and J by 8 bases; unmatched bases: 0. CDR3 region: CASSTSGDEQFF. The CDR3 nucleotides read TGTGCCAGCAGTACTAGCGGGGATGAGCAGTTCTTC.

This clone came up a few times. The genes are TRBV5-1 and TRBJ2-5; D is uncertain. From germline, CDR1 is SGHRS and CDR2 YFSETQ. There are 13 residues in the CDR3. Trimming took 4 bases from V and 5 from J, leaving 12 bases between them. CDR3 sequence: CASSRSVGETQYF. The CDR3 nucleotides read TGCGCCAGCAGCCGAAGTGTAGGGGAGACCCAGTACTTC.

The rearrangement links TRBV5-1 to TRBJ1-2; D is undetermined. This CDR3 is built from 12 residues. V was trimmed by 5 bases and J by 3 bases, leaving 8 bases between them. Germline values: CDR1 SGHRS, CDR2 YFSETQ. CDR3 bases: TGCGCCAGCAGGGAAGCCGACTATGGCTACACCTTC. This gives the protein CASREADYGYTF.

This clone is labeled as medium-sized. The chain has TRBV7-2 and TRBJ2-7, with 12 bases that match TRBD2. CDR3 length: 16 residues. V trimming: 0 bases; J trimming: 5 bases; junction bases outside the gene matches: 5. Germline V CDR1 and CDR2: SGHTA, FQGNSA. The CDR3: CASSLALAGGGHEQYF. CDR3 DNA: TGTGCCAGCAGCTTAGCACTAGCGGGGGGCGGCCACGAGCAGTACTTC. The full variable domain, with the rest looked up from reference TRBV7-2 and TRBJ2-7, is GAGVSQSPSNKVTEKGKDVELRCDPISGHTALYWYRQSLGQGLEFLIYFQGNSAPDKSGLPSDRFSAERTGGSVSTLTIQRTQQEDSAVYLCASSLALAGGGHEQYFGPGTRLTVT.

This clone was seen a single time. CDR3 DNA: TGTGCCAGCAGCTTAGTCCAGGGTAGGAATCAGCCCCAGCATTTT. Residues: CASSLVQGRNQPQHF. The rearrangement uses TRBV7-2 and TRBJ1-5; TRBD1 is a possible D gene (5 bases). Germline CDR1 SGHTA, CDR2 FQGNSA. Deletions cut 1 base from V and 4 bases from J, with 11 bases between. CDR3 length: 15 residues.

This clone was seen more than once but under ten times. The CDR3 is CASSPEGQSHEKLFF. The CDR3 bases are TGTGCCAGCAGCCCCGAGGGCCAGTCTCATGAAAAACTGTTTTTT. J is TRBJ1-4 and V is TRBV7-6; D not certain. The V end lost 5 bases, the J end lost 6 bases, and 16 bases lay between the germline ends. Looked up from germline, CDR1 is SGHVS and CDR2 is FNYEAQ. This CDR3 has 15 amino acids.

The CDR3 sequence is CASSLEGRNTEAFF. The CDR3 bases are TGTGCCAGCAGTTTAGAAGGGAGGAACACTGAAGCTTTCTTT. V gene TRBV27 combines with J gene TRBJ1-1; D gene unclear. CDR1 and CDR2 (germline): MNHEY, SMNVEV (reference sequence). Trimming removed 2 bases at V and 1 base at J, with 8 bases between. This CDR3 region has 14 residues.

The V and J genes are TRBV7-2 and TRBJ2-7, with D tentatively TRBD2 (7 bases). V was clipped by 5 bases and J by 8 bases, with 16 bases between them. Germline lookup yields CDR1 SGHTA and CDR2 FQGNSA. The CDR3 covers 13 residues. The CDR3 spells CASSHGGWDKQYF. The DNA of the CDR3 is TGTGCCAGCAGCCACGGGGGGTGGGACAAGCAGTACTTC. The full variable domain, with the rest looked up from reference TRBV7-2 and TRBJ2-7, is GAGVSQSPSNKVTEKGKDVELRCDPISGHTALYWYRQSLGQGLEFLIYFQGNSAPDKSGLPSDRFSAERTGGSVSTLTIQRTQQEDSAVYLCASSHGGWDKQYFGPGTRLTVT.

The chain employs TRBV29-1 and TRBJ2-3; 11 bases are shared with TRBD2. The V gene end was trimmed by 6 bases and the J gene end by 2 bases; junction bases not matched to a gene: 4. CDR3 size: 14 residues. Looked up from germline, CDR1 is SQVTM and CDR2 is ANQGSEA. CDR3 loop: CSVMTSGNTDTQYF. The DNA of the CDR3 is TGCAGCGTCATGACTAGCGGGAACACAGATACGCAGTATTTT.

The chain carries TRBV7-9 and TRBJ2-7, with D unclear. The CDR3 sequence is 16 residues long. The V gene lost 5 bases and the J gene lost 5 bases, with 22 bases spanning the gap. The V gene's germline CDR1 is SEHNR and CDR2 FQNEAQ (reference sequence). CDR3 protein: CASSPPGLAEPHEQYF. The CDR3 coding sequence is TGTGCCAGCAGCCCCCCCGGGCTGGCAGAGCCCCACGAGCAGTACTTC.

This clone was observed a handful of times. This sequence joins TRBV4-1 and TRBJ1-6, with D unclear. Trimming cost V 0 bases and J 9 bases, with 9 bases left between them. This CDR3 is 14 amino acids long. The germline V gene has CDR1 MGHRA and CDR2 YSYEKL. CDR3 in DNA: TGCGCCAGCAGCCAAGAGGGGATGGGTTCACCCCTCCACTTT. It translates to CASSQEGMGSPLHF.

The chain couples TRBV29-1 to TRBJ1-1; D unresolved. Trimming left V 7 bases short and J 0 bases short, with 12 bases between. There are 13 residues in the CDR3. Germline V gene sequence: CDR1 SQVTM, CDR2 ANQGSEA. The CDR3 loop reads CSAARELNTEAFF. The CDR3 DNA reads as TGCAGCGCCGCAAGAGAGTTGAACACTGAAGCTTTCTTT.

The V call is TRBV30, the J call TRBJ2-7, with D perhaps assigned TRBD1 or TRBD2 (5 bases each). The V end lost 4 bases, the J end lost 5 bases, and 9 bases lay between the germline ends. Germline V gene data show CDR1 as GTSNPN and CDR2 as SVGIG (reference sequence). The CDR3 totals 11 residues. DNA of the CDR3: TGTGCCTGGATGTGGGGGAACGAGCAGTACTTC. Protein: CAWMWGNEQYF.

The rearrangement uses TRBV29-1 and TRBJ2-1; 13 bases agree with TRBD2. V gave up 1 base and J gave up 7 bases; unmatched junction bases: 4. Germline lookup yields CDR1 SQVTM and CDR2 ANQGSEA. The CDR3 extends over 15 amino acids. The CDR3 bases are TGCAGCGTTGAAGGACTAGCGGGGGGTCAGAATGAGCAGTTCTTC. Its translation is CSVEGLAGGQNEQFF.